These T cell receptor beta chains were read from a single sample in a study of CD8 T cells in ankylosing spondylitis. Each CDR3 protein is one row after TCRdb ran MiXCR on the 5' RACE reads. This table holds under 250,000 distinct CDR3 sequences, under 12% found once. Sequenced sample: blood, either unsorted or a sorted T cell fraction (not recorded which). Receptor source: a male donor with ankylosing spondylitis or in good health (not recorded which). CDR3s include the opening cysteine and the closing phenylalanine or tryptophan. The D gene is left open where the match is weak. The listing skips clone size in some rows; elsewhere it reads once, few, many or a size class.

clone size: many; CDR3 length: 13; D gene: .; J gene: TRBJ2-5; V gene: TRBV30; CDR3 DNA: TGTGCCTGGAGTGTAAATGGTGGAGATGCCCAGTACTTC; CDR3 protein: CAWSVNGGDAQYF
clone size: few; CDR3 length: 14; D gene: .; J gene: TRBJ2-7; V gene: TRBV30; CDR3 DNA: TGTGCCTGGAGTTATCGGACAGACTCCTACGAGCAGTACTTC; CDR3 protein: CAWSYRTDSYEQYF
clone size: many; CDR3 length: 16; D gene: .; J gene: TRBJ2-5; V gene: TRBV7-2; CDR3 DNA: TGTGCCAGCAGCTTGGCCCCCCGGGGGGCCCAAGAGACCCAGTACTTC; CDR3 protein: CASSLAPRGAQETQYF
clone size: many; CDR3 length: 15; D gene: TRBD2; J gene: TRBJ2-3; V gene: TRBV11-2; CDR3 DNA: TGTGCCAGCAGCTATAAGCGGGGGCCTATGGATACGCAGTATTTT; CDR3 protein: CASSYKRGPMDTQYF
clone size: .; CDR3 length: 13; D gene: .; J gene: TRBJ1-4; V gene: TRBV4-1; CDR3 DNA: TGCGCCAGCAGCCGCGAATGGAGCGAAAAACTGTTTTTT; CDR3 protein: CASSREWSEKLFF
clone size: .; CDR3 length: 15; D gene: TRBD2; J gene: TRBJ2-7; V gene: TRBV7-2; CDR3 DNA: TGTGCCAGCAGCAAGACCATAGCGGGAGGCCACGAGCAGTACTTC; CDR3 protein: CASSKTIAGGHEQYF
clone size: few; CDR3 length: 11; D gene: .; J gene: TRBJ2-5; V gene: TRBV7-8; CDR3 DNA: TGTGCCAGCACCCTCCGTGAGTCCCAGTACTTC; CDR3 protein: CASTLRESQYF
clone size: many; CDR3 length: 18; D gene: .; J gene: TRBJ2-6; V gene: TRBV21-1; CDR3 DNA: TGTGCCAGCAGCAAAGTTTCAGGGACCCCCGCTGGGGCCAACGTCCTGACTTTC; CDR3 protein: CASSKVSGTPAGANVLTF
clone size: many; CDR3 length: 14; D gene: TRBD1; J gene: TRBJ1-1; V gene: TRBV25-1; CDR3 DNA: TGTGCCAGCACCCCCGGGACAGGGGATAGGGGAGCTTTCTTT; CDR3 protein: CASTPGTGDRGAFF
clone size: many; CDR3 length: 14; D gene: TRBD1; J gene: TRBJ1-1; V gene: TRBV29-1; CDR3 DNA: TGCAGCGTTGAAGGGACAGGGAAGAACACTGAAGCTTTCTTT; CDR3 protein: CSVEGTGKNTEAFF
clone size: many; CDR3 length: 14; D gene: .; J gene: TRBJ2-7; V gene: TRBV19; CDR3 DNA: TGTGCCAGTAGTATACTCCCCTTCTCCTACGAGCAGTACTTC; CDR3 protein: CASSILPFSYEQYF
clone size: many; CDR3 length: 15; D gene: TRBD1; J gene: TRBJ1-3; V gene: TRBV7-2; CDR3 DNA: TGTGCCAGCAGCTTACCAGACAGGGGAGGAAACACCATATATTTT; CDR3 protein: CASSLPDRGGNTIYF
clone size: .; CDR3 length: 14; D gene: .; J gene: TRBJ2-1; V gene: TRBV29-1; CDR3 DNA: TGCAGCGTTGAAGATGGCGGGTCCGCTGACGAGCAGTTCTTC; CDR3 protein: CSVEDGGSADEQFF
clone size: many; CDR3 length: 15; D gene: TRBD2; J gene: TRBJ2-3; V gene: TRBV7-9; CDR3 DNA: TGTGCCAGCAGCCGTCGCGCGGGGGACGGGGATACGCAGTATTTT; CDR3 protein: CASSRRAGDGDTQYF
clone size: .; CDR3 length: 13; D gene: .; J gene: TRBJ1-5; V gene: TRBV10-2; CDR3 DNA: TGCGCCAGCAGTGAGTCGGTTGTTGGTCCCCAGCATTTT; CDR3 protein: CASSESVVGPQHF
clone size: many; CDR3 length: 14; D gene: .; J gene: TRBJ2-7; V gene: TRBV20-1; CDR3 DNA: TGCAGTGTTGGAGGGAGACAGAGCTCCTACGAGCAGTACTTC; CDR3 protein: CSVGGRQSSYEQYF
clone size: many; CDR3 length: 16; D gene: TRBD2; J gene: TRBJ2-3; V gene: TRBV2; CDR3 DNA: TGTGCCAGCAGTCGGGAGGCTTCCATCCGCACAGATACGCAGTATTTT; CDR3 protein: CASSREASIRTDTQYF
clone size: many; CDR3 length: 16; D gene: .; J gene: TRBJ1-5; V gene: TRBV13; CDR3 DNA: TGTGCCAGCAGCTTGCGGGCCCTGGGAGGGGCAATGGCCCAGCATTTT; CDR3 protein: CASSLRALGGAMAQHF
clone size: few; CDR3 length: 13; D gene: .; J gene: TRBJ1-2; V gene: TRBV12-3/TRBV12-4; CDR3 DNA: TGTGCCAGCAGTTTGAAGATCAACTATGGCTACACCTTC; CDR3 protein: CASSLKINYGYTF
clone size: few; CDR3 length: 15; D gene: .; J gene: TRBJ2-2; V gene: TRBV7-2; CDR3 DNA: TGTGCCAGCAGCTTCTCCAAGACCCTAACCGGGGAGCTGTTTTTT; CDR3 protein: CASSFSKTLTGELFF
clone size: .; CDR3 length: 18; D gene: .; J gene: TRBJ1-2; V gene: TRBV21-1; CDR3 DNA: TGTGCCAGCACCAATGGGGACGTACAGGGAAGCTTAAACTATGGCTACACCTTC; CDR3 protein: CASTNGDVQGSLNYGYTF
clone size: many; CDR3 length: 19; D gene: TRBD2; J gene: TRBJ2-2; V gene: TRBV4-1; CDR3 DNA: TGCGCCAGCAGCCAAGACGGACTAGCGGGGGCCGGATACACCGGGGAGCTGTTTTTT; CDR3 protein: CASSQDGLAGAGYTGELFF
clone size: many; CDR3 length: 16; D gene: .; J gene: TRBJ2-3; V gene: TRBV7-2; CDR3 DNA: TGTGCCAGCAGCTTAGTGTTAGCGATGGGCGGAGATACGCAGTATTTT; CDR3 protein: CASSLVLAMGGDTQYF
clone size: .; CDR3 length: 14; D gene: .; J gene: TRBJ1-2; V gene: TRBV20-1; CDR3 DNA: TGCAGTGCTAGAGGGGGTAATATACAGGTGGTGAATACCTTC; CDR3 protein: CSARGGNIQVVNTF
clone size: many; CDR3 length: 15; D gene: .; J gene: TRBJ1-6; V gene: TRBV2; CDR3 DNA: TGTGCCAGCAGTGAAGGCGCGAGGGGACAATCACCCCTCCACTTT; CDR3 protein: CASSEGARGQSPLHF
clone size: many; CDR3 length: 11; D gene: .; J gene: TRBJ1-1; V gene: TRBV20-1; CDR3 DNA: TGCAGTGCTACCCCGGACCTCTGGGCTTTCTTT; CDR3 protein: CSATPDLWAFF
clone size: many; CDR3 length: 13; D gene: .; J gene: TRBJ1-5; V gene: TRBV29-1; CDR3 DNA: TGCAGCGTTGTGTGGAGTGGAAATCAGCCCCAGCATTTT; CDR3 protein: CSVVWSGNQPQHF
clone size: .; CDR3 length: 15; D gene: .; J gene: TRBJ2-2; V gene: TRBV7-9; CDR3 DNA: TGTGCCAGCAGCTTATCAGGGCCGAACACCGGGGAGCTGTTTTTT; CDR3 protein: CASSLSGPNTGELFF
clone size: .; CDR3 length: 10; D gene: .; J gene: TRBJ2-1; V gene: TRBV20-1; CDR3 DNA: TGCAGTGCTTGGGGTGCGGAGCAGTTCTTC; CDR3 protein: CSAWGAEQFF
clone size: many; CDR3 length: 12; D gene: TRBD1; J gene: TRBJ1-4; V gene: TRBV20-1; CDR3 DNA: TGCAGTACAGGGGCCGCTAATGAAAAACTGTTTTTT; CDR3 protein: CSTGAANEKLFF
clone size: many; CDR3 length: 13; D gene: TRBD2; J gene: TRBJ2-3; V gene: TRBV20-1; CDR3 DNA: TGCAGTGCCCCGGATGGGGGGGTGGATACGCAGTATTTT; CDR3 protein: CSAPDGGVDTQYF
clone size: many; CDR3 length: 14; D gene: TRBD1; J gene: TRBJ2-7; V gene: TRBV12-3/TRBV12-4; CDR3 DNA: TGTGCCAGCAGTTTAGGGGACAGTACCGACGAGCAGTACTTC; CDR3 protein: CASSLGDSTDEQYF
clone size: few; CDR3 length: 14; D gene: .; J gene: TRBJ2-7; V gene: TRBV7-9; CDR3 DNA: TGTGCCAGCAGCTTAACAGGGAAAGGATACGAGCAGTACTTC; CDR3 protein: CASSLTGKGYEQYF
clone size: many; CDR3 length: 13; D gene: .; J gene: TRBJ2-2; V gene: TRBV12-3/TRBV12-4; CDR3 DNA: TGTGCCAGCAGTTTAAATTGGGCCGGGGAGCTGTTTTTT; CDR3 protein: CASSLNWAGELFF
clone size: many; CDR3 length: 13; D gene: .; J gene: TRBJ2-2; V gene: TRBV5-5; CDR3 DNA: TGTGCCAGCAGCTTGGAGGTCACCGGGGAGCTGTTTTTT; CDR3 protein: CASSLEVTGELFF
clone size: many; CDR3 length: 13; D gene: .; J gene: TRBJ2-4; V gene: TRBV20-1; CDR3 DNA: TGCAGTGCGGGGGTGGTGGGCAAAAACATTCAGTACTTC; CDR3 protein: CSAGVVGKNIQYF